This T cell receptor beta chain was recorded in a study of T cells in Graves' hyperthyroidism and ophthalmopathy. This clonotype was detected ten times or more. No antigen is known for it. Germline V gene lookup returns CDR1 SGHRS and CDR2 YFSETQ. This CDR3 spans 15 amino acids. V lost 4 bases to trimming and J lost 4 bases, with 17 bases between them. TCR beta CDR3 regions were amplified from RNA. The HTBI primer set was used in a first-round RT-PCR of the TCR CDR3. TCRdb analysed the multiplex PCR reads with MiXCR anew, one entry per CDR3 protein. The data contain a few hundred thousand distinct CDR3 sequences, approximately 17% of them seen just once; the ten biggest clones take up over 35%. Regarding the study as a whole: In blood, most of the thyroid clonotypes expanded above 0.001 were also present. Ophthalmopathy cases were set apart from stable hyperthyroidism by a 13 V-J model.

Patients with ophthalmopathy all had a Clinical Activity Score of at least 3, a NOSPECS grade of at least 4 and duration under 3 months. This clonotype originated in a man between 18 and 35 years old with Graves' ophthalmopathy. The V and J genes are TRBV5-1 and TRBJ1-1; D is possibly TRBD1 (6 bases). The sequencing sample was made of blood. CDR3 loop: CASSPGGGGGTEAFF. Written as DNA, the CDR3 is TGCGCCAGCAGCCCTGGGGGCGGGGGCGGCACTGAAGCTTTCTTT.